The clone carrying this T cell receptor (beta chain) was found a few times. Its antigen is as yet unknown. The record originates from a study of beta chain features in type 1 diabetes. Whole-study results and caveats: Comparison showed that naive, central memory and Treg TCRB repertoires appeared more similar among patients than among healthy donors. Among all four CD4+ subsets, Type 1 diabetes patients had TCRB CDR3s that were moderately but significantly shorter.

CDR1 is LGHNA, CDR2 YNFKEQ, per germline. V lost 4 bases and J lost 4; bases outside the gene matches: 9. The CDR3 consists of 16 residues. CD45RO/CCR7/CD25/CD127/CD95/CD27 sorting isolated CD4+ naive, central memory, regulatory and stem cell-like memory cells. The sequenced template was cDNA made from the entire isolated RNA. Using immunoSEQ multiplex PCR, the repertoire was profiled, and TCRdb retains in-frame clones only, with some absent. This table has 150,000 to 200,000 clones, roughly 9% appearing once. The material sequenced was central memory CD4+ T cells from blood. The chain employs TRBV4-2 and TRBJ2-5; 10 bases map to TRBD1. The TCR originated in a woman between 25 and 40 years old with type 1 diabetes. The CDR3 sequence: CASSRQGAGETETQYF. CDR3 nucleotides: TGTGCCAGCAGCCGACAGGGGGCAGGGGAGACAGAGACCCAGTACTTC.